The clone carrying this T cell receptor (beta chain) has ten or more counts. Time point noted: newly diagnosed GD, antithyroid drugs for less than 3 months. Isolated PBMC RNA provided the starting material for the TCR library. The entry originates in a study of regulatory T cells in long-lasting Graves disease. In building TCR beta libraries, iRepertoire HTBI primers were used together with Arm-PCR of CDR3 regions. TCRdb fed the multiplex PCR reads into MiXCR, producing one record per CDR3 protein. Here the sample spans around 400,000 distinct CDR3 sequences, approximately 15% being singletons. The CDR3 sequence is 15 residues long. The ends were cut back, 5 bases at V and 1 base at J, with 12 bases in the middle. The germline V gene encodes CDR1 KGHDR and CDR2 SFDVKD. These data were likewise used in another study, on T cells in Graves' hyperthyroidism and ophthalmopathy. That work states: The HTBI primer set drove a first-round RT-PCR of the TCR CDR3.

The starting material was peripheral blood mononuclear cells (PBMCs), obtained at new diagnosis, from a patient treated with antithyroid drugs. The chain joins TRBV24-1 to TRBJ2-3; TRBD1 is a possible D gene (5 bases). This TCR came from a middle-aged woman with Graves disease. The CDR3 spells CATSARGVGTDTQYF. The CDR3 DNA reads as TGTGCCACCAGTGCTAGGGGTGTCGGCACAGATACGCAGTATTTT.